One T cell receptor (beta chain) is described in this entry. As yet, its antigen is unknown. The CDR3 is 14 residues long. The J segment lost 3 bases and the V segment lost 1 base, leaving 1 base of the junction unmatched. CDR1 and CDR2 (germline): SGHDT, YYEEEE. The sample is drawn from a study of PD-1 blockade in mismatch repair-deficient tumors. Whole-study findings and limits: After pembrolizumab, tumor-resident clones rose rapidly, then generally contracted before radiologic responses.

Method: immunoSEQ multiplex PCR; TCRdb's copy keeps in-frame clones and lacks some. Found here are around 50,000 clones, under 85% of them singletons; the top ten hold less than 3.5%. Every patient had mismatch repair deficiency by PCR or immunohistochemistry. TCRs were sequenced from three patients responding to pembrolizumab. The receptor was derived from an adult with mismatch repair-deficient cancer. The chain couples TRBV5-6 to TRBJ1-3; 7 bases are shared with TRBD1. The sample consisted of PBMCs, taken before pembrolizumab treatment. CDR3: CASSLRQGGNTIYF. For the CDR3, the DNA is TGTGCCAGCAGCTTGCGACAGGGTGGAAACACCATATATTTT.